This TCR beta chain originates from a study of low-dose radiotherapy and immunotherapy resistance in tumors. Overall study context: Over 26 weeks, cohort 2 got 1 Gy every two weeks, reaching 13 Gy. Nivolumab was given to patients as a 240 mg flat dose every two weeks, and ipilimumab at 1 mg/kg every six weeks. Both were delivered intravenously.

CDR1 and CDR2 (germline): SGHAT, FQNNGV. V was cut by 1 base and J by 4 bases, with 15 bases left in between. The CDR3 extends over 16 amino acids. This clonotype was detected ten times or more. Alpha- and beta-chain coverage of first-strand cDNA came from TRAV- and TRBV-specific primers. The TCRs were subjected to amplification over around 18 PCR cycles employing a constant-region primer in conjunction with a V-primer adapter. TCRdb fed the reads into MiXCR, producing one record per CDR3 protein. The sample includes some 85,000 distinct CDR3 sequences, about 19% of them seen just once. The time point was: before trial treatment. Nivolumab, ipilimumab, aspirin, low-dose cyclophosphamide and low-dose radiotherapy were all administered to the donors. Patients deemed eligible presented with advanced solid tumors lacking tumor-infiltrating lymphocytes.

The V gene is TRBV11-2, the J gene TRBJ2-3; tentatively, D is TRBD1 (5 bases). The sample here was PBMCs, taken before treatment. The sequence was collected from a male donor with prostate cancer. CDR3 DNA sequence: TGTGCCAGCAGCTTAGTTGGGCAGGGATTCCCAGATACGCAGTATTTT. It encodes CASSLVGQGFPDTQYF.